The 27 T cell receptor beta chains below come from one sample, sequenced in a study of HIV-infected patients and healthy controls. TCRdb re-analysed the 5' RACE reads in MiXCR, keeping a single row per CDR3 protein. Among some 20,000 distinct CDR3 sequences listed, around 20% were seen once. Sequencing was performed on CD8+ T cells from blood. These receptors were collected from a human donor in good health.

This clonotype was observed at least ten times. The chain combines TRBV6-2 or TRBV6-3 with TRBJ2-7, with a weak D call TRBD2 (5 bases). CDR1 and CDR2 from the germline V gene are MNHEY and SVGEGT. V lost 2 bases to trimming and J lost 3 bases, with 14 bases between them. CDR3 length equals 15 residues. CDR3 nucleotide sequence: TGTGCCAGCAGTTACCCGAGAGGCGGACTCTACGAGCAGTACTTC. Amino acids: CASSYPRGGLYEQYF.

The V call is TRBV2, the J call TRBJ2-1, with 12 bases aligning to TRBD2. CDR3 length: 16 residues. Per germline, CDR1 SNHLY and CDR2 FYNNEI. The V segment lost 7 bases and the J segment 3 bases; nucleotides outside the gene matches: 7. The CDR3: CASKRTSGTHYNEQFF. The CDR3 DNA reads as TGTGCCAGCAAGCGGACTAGCGGGACCCACTACAATGAGCAGTTCTTC. Drawing the rest from reference TRBV2 and TRBJ2-1, the complete variable domain is EPEVTQTPSHQVTQMGQEVILRCVPISNHLYFYWYRQILGQKVEFLVSFYNNEISEKSEIFDDQFSVERPDGSNFTLKIRSTKLEDSAMYFCASKRTSGTHYNEQFFGPGTRLTVL.

The rearrangement joins TRBV2 to TRBJ2-5; D tentatively reads TRBD1 or TRBD2 (5 bases each). Per germline, CDR1 SNHLY and CDR2 FYNNEI. Trimming left V 3 bases short and J 4 bases short, with 12 bases between. The CDR3 sequence is 14 residues long. CDR3 loop: CASSEFPGPETQYF. The CDR3, as DNA: TGTGCCAGCAGTGAGTTTCCGGGACCAGAGACCCAGTACTTC.

As for this clonotype: This clone may be a read error of a much larger clone one base away. The V and J genes are TRBV20-1 and TRBJ2-7; D perhaps matches TRBD2 (5 bases). Trimming took 3 bases from V and 3 from J, leaving 9 bases between them. The CDR3 runs 12 residues. Per germline, CDR1 DFQATT and CDR2 SNEGSKA (reference sequence). CDR3 sequence reads: CSAREADYEQYF. The CDR3 DNA sequence: TGCAGTGCTAGGGAGGCAGACTACGAGCAGTACTTC.

J is TRBJ2-1 and V is TRBV20-1; 9 nucleotides agree with TRBD2. J gave up 3 bases and V 4 bases, and 10 bases lay outside the gene matches. Germline loops: CDR1 DFQATT, CDR2 SNEGSKA (reference sequence). This CDR3 comprises 16 residues. The CDR3 nucleotides are TGCAGTGCTACCCCGATAGCGGGAGTAGTCTACAATGAGCAGTTCTTC. The encoded protein is CSATPIAGVVYNEQFF.

This chain uses TRBV20-1 with TRBJ2-5; 8 nucleotides match TRBD1. This CDR3 has 14 amino acids. From germline, CDR1 is DFQATT and CDR2 SNEGSKA (reference sequence). The J segment lost 9 bases and the V segment lost 2 bases, leaving 11 bases of the junction unmatched. Here the CDR3 DNA reads TGCAGTGCTAGAAGAGACAGGGGCCCGATGGCCCAGTACTTC. Amino acids: CSARRDRGPMAQYF.

The chain combines TRBV7-9 with TRBJ1-4; no firm D call. The CDR3 is made up of 11 amino acids. The V gene's germline CDR1 is SEHNR and CDR2 FQNEAQ (reference sequence). The V gene lost 7 bases and the J gene lost 2 bases, with 2 bases spanning the gap. CDR3 DNA: TGTGCCAGCATCACTAATGAAAAACTGTTTTTT. Translated: CASITNEKLFF. Filled out from reference TRBV7-9 and TRBJ1-4, the complete variable domain reads DTGVSQNPRHKITKRGQNVTFRCDPISEHNRLYWYRQTLGQGPEFLTYFQNEAQLEKSRLLSDRFSAERPKGSFSTLEIQRTEQGDSAMYLCASITNEKLFFGSGTQLSVL.

This clonotype was seen ten or more times. This rearrangement joins TRBV24-1 to TRBJ1-1; unclear D gene. The CDR3 runs to 13 residues. Trimming took 0 bases from V and 4 from J, leaving 5 bases between them. Germline CDR1 and CDR2: KGHDR and SFDVKD. The chain's CDR3 is CATSDLRGTEAFF. Here the CDR3 DNA reads TGTGCCACCAGTGATTTGCGGGGCACTGAAGCTTTCTTT.

This clonotype ranks as medium-sized. The rearrangement joins TRBV4-1 to TRBJ1-1, with a tentative D call TRBD1 (5 bases). V was cut by 1 base and J by 2 bases, with 8 bases left in between. This CDR3 contains 14 residues. Looked up from germline, CDR1 is MGHRA and CDR2 is YSYEKL. The CDR3 sequence: CASSQVGGNTEAFF. The CDR3 DNA is TGCGCCAGCAGCCAAGTGGGGGGAAACACTGAAGCTTTCTTT.

This clonotype is labeled as large. The chain recombines TRBV11-2 with TRBJ2-3; D is possibly TRBD1 or TRBD2 (6 bases each). Germline V CDR1 and CDR2: SGHAT, FQNNGV. The CDR3 covers 17 residues. Trimming shortened V by 0 bases and J by 6 bases, and 19 bases separated the two germline ends. As DNA, the CDR3 is TGTGCCAGCAGCTTAGATTACCGGGGGCGGTCTTGGGATACGCAGTATTTT. Protein: CASSLDYRGRSWDTQYF.

This clonotype occurred a few times. The V gene is TRBV7-8, the J gene TRBJ1-1, with unresolved D. Per germline, CDR1 SGHVS and CDR2 FQNEAQ. Trimming took 2 bases from V and 0 from J, leaving 4 bases between them. The CDR3 sequence is 13 residues long. DNA for the CDR3: TGTGCCAGCAGCTTACTGGTGAACACTGAAGCTTTCTTT. Translation gives CASSLLVNTEAFF.

Ten or more counts support this clonotype. The chain combines TRBV4-3 with TRBJ1-5; 7 positions match TRBD1. Trimming removed 0 bases from V and 2 bases from J; junction bases left unmatched: 4. Germline V gene lookup returns CDR1 LGHNA and CDR2 YSLEER. CDR3 length: 16 amino acids. The CDR3 sequence is CASSQDEGQGNQPQHF. Written as DNA, the CDR3 is TGCGCCAGCAGCCAAGACGAAGGACAGGGCAATCAGCCCCAGCATTTT.

In its sample, this clonotype was seen many times. This chain links TRBV6-6 with TRBJ2-7; 9 bases match TRBD1. Trimming removed 4 bases from V and 6 bases from J; junction bases left unmatched: 4. CDR1 is MNHNY, CDR2 SVGAGI, per germline (reference sequence). The CDR3 runs 13 residues. The CDR3 here is CASSWDRVREQYF. In DNA, the CDR3 is TGTGCCAGCAGTTGGGACAGGGTGCGCGAGCAGTACTTC.

V gene TRBV27 combines with J gene TRBJ2-3; D is perhaps TRBD2 (6 bases). V was shortened by 11 bases and J by 2 bases, with 20 bases between the two germline ends. The CDR3 totals 15 residues. Per germline, CDR1 MNHEY and CDR2 SMNVEV (reference sequence). CDR3 bases: TGTGCCGTCCGGGGGTCCCGAACTCTCACAGATACGCAGTATTTT. Translated: CAVRGSRTLTDTQYF.

This clonotype was seen a few times. This rearrangement joins TRBV29-1 to TRBJ1-1, with D hard to call. The germline V gene encodes CDR1 SQVTM and CDR2 ANQGSEA. The CDR3 spans 10 residues. Trimming cost V 5 bases and J 6 bases, with 7 bases left between them. This chain's CDR3 is CSVPGPEAFF. In nucleotides, the CDR3 is TGCAGCGTTCCGGGTCCTGAAGCTTTCTTT.

The sample holds many counts of this clonotype. This chain connects TRBV19 to TRBJ1-2, with D unresolved. From germline, CDR1 is LNHDA and CDR2 SQIVND (reference sequence). Trimming took 7 bases from V and 4 from J, leaving 10 bases between them. The CDR3 has 12 amino acids. The CDR3 sequence is CASKAAAYGYTF. CDR3 in DNA: TGTGCCAGTAAAGCAGCAGCCTATGGCTACACCTTC. Supplemented by reference TRBV19 and TRBJ1-2, the full variable domain reads DGGITQSPKYLFRKEGQNVTLSCEQNLNHDAMYWYRQDPGQGLRLIYYSQIVNDFQKGDIAEGYSVSREKKESFPLTVTSAQKNPTAFYLCASKAAAYGYTFGSGTRLTVV.

The CDR3 reads CASSYSRTSGYNEQFF. The DNA for the CDR3 is TGTGCCAGCAGTTACTCGAGAACTAGCGGATACAATGAGCAGTTCTTC. This chain connects TRBV6-2 or TRBV6-3 to TRBJ2-1, with 8 bases aligning to TRBD2. Unmatched junction bases numbered 5, after V lost 0 bases and J lost 4 bases. The germline CDR1 and CDR2 sequences are MNHEY and SVGEGT. The CDR3 sequence is 16 residues long.

This clonotype was found a few times. V gene TRBV3-1 combines with J gene TRBJ2-5, with 9 bases identical to TRBD1. The germline V gene has CDR1 LGHDT and CDR2 YNNKEL (reference sequence). There are 15 residues in the CDR3. V shed 2 bases and J 5 bases; nucleotides not matched to a gene: 6. The CDR3 sequence: CASSQNRGRIETQYF. Written as DNA, the CDR3 is TGTGCCAGCAGCCAAAACAGGGGGCGGATCGAGACCCAGTACTTC.

In its sample, this clonotype was seen many times. The genes are TRBV11-1 and TRBJ2-1; 14 bases line up with TRBD2. Trimming at V came to 3 bases and at J to 1 base, leaving 8 bases not matched to a gene. Germline V gene lookup returns CDR1 SGHAT and CDR2 FQDESV (reference sequence). The CDR3 is 19 residues long. The DNA for the CDR3 is TGTGCCAGCAGCTTCTCCGGGACTAGCGGGAGTTTTTCCTACAATGAGCAGTTCTTC. Its protein is CASSFSGTSGSFSYNEQFF. The full variable domain, in which reference TRBV11-1 and TRBJ2-1 provide the parts outside the CDR3, is EAEVAQSPRYKITEKSQAVAFWCDPISGHATLYWYRQILGQGPELLVQFQDESVVDDSQLPKDRFSAERLKGVDSTLKIQPAELGDSAMYLCASSFSGTSGSFSYNEQFFGPGTRLTVL.

The chain recombines TRBV12-3 or TRBV12-4 with TRBJ2-1; TRBD2 matches at 7 bases. The CDR3 has 13 residues. V shed 4 bases, J shed 6 bases, and the junction held 3 bases outside the gene matches. The CDR3: CASSYSGANEQFF. CDR3 nucleotide sequence: TGTGCCAGCAGTTACAGCGGGGCCAATGAGCAGTTCTTC.

The J gene is TRBJ2-7, the V gene TRBV9, with D possibly TRBD1 on 5 matching bases. Trimming removed 3 bases at V and 5 bases at J, with 15 bases between. The length of the CDR3 is 14 residues. Germline V gene data show CDR1 as SGDLS and CDR2 as YYNGEE. As DNA, the CDR3 is TGTGCCAGCAGCGCGCAGGGTTTGAAGGACGAGCAGTACTTC. The encoded protein is CASSAQGLKDEQYF.

This clonotype was counted a single time. The chain links TRBV6-1 to TRBJ1-5; D not resolved. The CDR3 is made up of 15 amino acids. CDR1 MNHNS and CDR2 SASEGT come from the germline V gene. V was pared by 6 bases and J by 1 base, with 13 bases between. The CDR3 coding sequence is TGTGCCAGCAGCGAACGGGCTTCAAGCAATCAGCCCCAGCATTTT. Amino acids: CASSERASSNQPQHF.

This clonotype was recorded a few times. The rearrangement uses TRBV19 and TRBJ2-1; 8 bases map to TRBD2. With V trimmed by 3 bases and J by 9 bases, 10 bases remained unmatched. The length of the CDR3 is 15 residues. Germline V gives CDR1 LNHDA, CDR2 SQIVND (reference sequence). CDR3 sequence reads: CASSIGTRTSAEQFF. The CDR3 nucleotides read TGTGCCAGTAGTATTGGGACTAGGACGTCAGCTGAGCAGTTCTTC.

This clonotype was recorded at least ten times. The chain employs TRBV9 and TRBJ1-6; D is possibly TRBD1 (5 bases). Trimming pared 0 bases from V and 6 bases from J, leaving 19 bases between. CDR3 length: 18 residues. CDR1 and CDR2 (germline): SGDLS, YYNGEE. In DNA, the CDR3 is TGTGCCAGCAGCGTAGATGCCGGGGGAGGACTTTTTAATTCACCCCTCCACTTT. Protein: CASSVDAGGGLFNSPLHF. The full variable domain, its missing parts supplied by reference TRBV9 and TRBJ1-6, is DSGVTQTPKHLITATGQRVTLRCSPRSGDLSVYWYQQSLDQGLQFLIQYYNGEERAKGNILERFSAQQFPDLHSELNLSSLELGDSALYFCASSVDAGGGLFNSPLHFGNGTRLTVT.

CDR3 loop: CSVEDRGTNPRGYF. The CDR3 region has the DNA TGCAGCGTTGAGGACAGGGGAACAAACCCAAGAGGATACTTC. The genes are TRBV29-1 and TRBJ2-5, with 9 bases that match TRBD1. Germline lookup yields CDR1 SQVTM and CDR2 ANQGSEA. There are 14 residues in the CDR3. The junction had 16 bases not matched to a gene; V was cut back by 3 bases and J by 14 bases.

The chain joins TRBV14 to TRBJ2-5; D unclear. Looked up from germline, CDR1 is SGHDN and CDR2 is FVKESK. The V end was cut by 0 bases, the J end by 1 base, with 3 bases between. The CDR3 has 13 amino acids. CDR3 sequence: CASSQDFQETQYF. The CDR3 DNA follows: TGTGCCAGCAGCCAAGACTTCCAAGAGACCCAGTACTTC.

The V gene is TRBV12-3 or TRBV12-4, the J gene TRBJ1-1; D may be TRBD1 (5 bases). V lost 7 bases, J lost 4 bases, and 19 bases lay in between. The CDR3 has 15 residues. Here the CDR3 reads CASTFALQGSTEAFF. In DNA form, the CDR3 reads TGTGCCAGCACTTTCGCCCTTCAGGGTAGCACTGAAGCTTTCTTT.